Listed here is a single T cell receptor beta chain. Its antigen specificity is not known. No base qualities exist here, and no much larger clone lies one base off it. The source of the sample is a study of blood T cell repertoires in COVID-19 (dated by TCRdb to the early 2020s). In terms of the full investigation: Samples from collaborators originated in the United States, Italy and Spain and spanned both the acute and convalescent phases of COVID-19. The material from the prospective study consisted of cDNA or gDNA derived from T cells, B-cell-depleted T cells, or PBMCs. A de-identified subject ID, COVID-19 status, age in years and sex were almost always included in the sample metadata. Where HLA class I and class II types were available, the types were taken from metadata supplied by the sample provider, not from assay-based typing. A freely available public database, intended as a resource for researchers studying the immune response to SARS-CoV-2, is where the repertoires were released. Deeply sampled blood TCRbeta repertoires from subjects exposed to, actively infected with, or recovered from COVID-19 were included in the dataset. Samples came from the ongoing ImmuneRACE study (first 160 participants) plus 1,254 subjects from 6 global collaborators.

One collaborating source in Seattle enrolled patients during active infection and followed them longitudinally through the course of disease. Collaborating institutions collected whole blood in K2EDTA tubes following their own protocols. For TCRbeta analysis, collaborators shipped samples in one of three forms: frozen whole blood, isolated PBMCs, or DNA extracted from either of those sample types. TCRbeta CDR3 regions were amplified from genomic DNA by means of the immunoSEQ Assay, a bias-controlled multiplex PCR. As for the authors' bioinformatics: Nucleated cell counts per sample were estimated from amplification of reference gene primers within the assay. Sequence reads were collapsed and filtered to measure the absolute abundance of every unique TCRbeta CDR3 rearrangement. For each sample, productive Simpson clonality was calculated as the square root of Simpson's diversity index over productive rearrangements. TCRdb holds this immuneACCESS table with in-frame rearrangements only. Some clones are missing; in checked studies, unresolved V genes explain under half, and the rest has no known cause. The D gene and trimming were derived from the DNA, and the V and J assignments and clone size from that table. For this sample the table gives fewer than 300,000 clones, of which about nine tenths were detected only once. The biggest ten clones account for approximately 2% of the sample.

Here is what the overall study found, with its caveats: The amount of clinical and demographic metadata varied by source and participant and was provided uncurated.

The sequenced sample consisted of peripheral blood. The sequence came from a woman aged 30 to 39 with COVID-19, enrolled during active disease.

The CDR3 is CASSPFGLAGGEQFF. The bases read TGTGCCAGCAGCCCGTTTGGACTAGCGGGAGGAGAGCAGTTCTTC. Here the chain combines TRBV7-2 and TRBJ2-1; TRBD2 agrees with 14 junctional bases. At the junction V is shortened by 5 bases and J by 10 bases; bases outside the gene matches: 7. From the germline V gene, CDR1 is SGHTA and CDR2 is FQGNSA. The CDR3 covers 15 residues, taking in both the cysteine and the phenylalanine. Here the CDR3 DNA is all that survives: 45 bases in frame from base 1.